This is a list of T cell receptor beta chains from one sample in a study of T-cell reconstitution after alpha-beta-depleted transplantation in children. TCRdb reanalysed the PCR reads using MiXCR and keeps one entry per CDR3 protein. Seen here are approximately 240,000 distinct CDR3 sequences, about a tenth observed once, and the top ten hold about 28%. Here the sequenced sample was PBMCs, taken before TCRalphabeta/CD19-depleted stem cell transplant. The origin of the receptors is a child younger than two with acute myeloid leukemia, due to receive a stem cell transplant. Each CDR3 is given with its conserved first and last residue. D genes are given only for firm matches. Clone size, where shown, is once, few, many, or a class for clones that have expanded.

>TRBV6-2/TRBV6-3|TRBJ2-7|TRBD2|.
CASSYRGLAVYEQYF
TGTGCCAGCAGTTATCGGGGACTAGCGGTCTACGAGCAGTACTTC
>TRBV27|TRBJ2-1|.|many
CASSFIGAPYNEQFF
TGTGCCAGCAGTTTTATAGGGGCCCCCTACAATGAGCAGTTCTTC
>TRBV15|TRBJ2-1|.|many
CATSRAMDIYNEQFF
TGTGCCACCAGCAGAGCTATGGACATTTACAATGAGCAGTTCTTC
>TRBV20-1|TRBJ2-2|.|many
CSASQFAGELFF
TGCAGTGCTAGTCAGTTTGCCGGGGAGCTGTTTTTT
>TRBV20-1|TRBJ1-6|TRBD1|many
CSAPGTASYNSPLHF
TGCAGTGCTCCCGGGACAGCCTCCTATAATTCACCCCTCCACTTT
>TRBV10-2|TRBJ1-2|TRBD1|many
CASSGGTGVSHGYTF
TGCGCCAGCAGTGGAGGGACAGGGGTGTCCCATGGCTACACCTTC
>TRBV20-1|TRBJ2-7|TRBD2|many
CSARDGTSGYEQYF
TGCAGTGCTAGAGATGGGACTAGCGGCTACGAGCAGTACTTC
>TRBV29-1|TRBJ2-1|.|many
CSVVGTDVYNEQFF
TGCAGCGTTGTTGGGACGGACGTCTACAATGAGCAGTTCTTC
>TRBV18|TRBJ2-7|.|many
CASSPGSDTGEQYF
TGTGCCAGCTCACCGGGATCTGATACTGGGGAGCAGTACTTC
>TRBV11-2|TRBJ2-7|.|.
CASCLVWPRSSYEQYF
TGTGCCAGCTGCTTAGTTTGGCCAAGGAGCTCCTACGAGCAGTACTTC
>TRBV7-2|TRBJ2-1|.|many
CASSALASSYNEQFF
TGTGCCAGCAGCGCCCTAGCGAGCTCCTACAATGAGCAGTTCTTC
>TRBV7-9|TRBJ2-3|TRBD1|many
CASSLGQGITDTQYF
TGTGCCAGCAGCTTGGGACAGGGGATCACAGATACGCAGTATTTT
>TRBV5-1|TRBJ2-2|TRBD2|many
CASSLGVAGAPGDTGELFF
TGCGCCAGCAGCTTGGGGGTAGCGGGAGCCCCAGGGGACACCGGGGAGCTGTTTTTT
>TRBV7-2|TRBJ2-7|.|many
CASSLVARDSLYEQYF
TGTGCCAGCAGCTTAGTAGCCCGGGACTCGCTATACGAGCAGTACTTC
>TRBV5-1|TRBJ2-7|.|many
CASSLESQSRAYEQYF
TGCGCCAGCAGCTTGGAAAGTCAGAGTAGAGCATACGAGCAGTACTTC
>TRBV12-3/TRBV12-4|TRBJ2-2|.|many
CASRGDTGELFF
TGTGCCAGCAGGGGGGACACCGGGGAGCTGTTTTTT
>TRBV7-9|TRBJ2-1|.|few
CASSFYRVSSYNEQFF
TGTGCCAGCAGCTTTTACAGGGTTAGCTCCTACAATGAGCAGTTCTTC
>TRBV5-1|TRBJ1-1|.|many
CASSPQGASTEAFF
TGCGCCAGCAGCCCCCAGGGCGCGAGCACTGAAGCTTTCTTT
>TRBV29-1|TRBJ1-1|TRBD1|.
CSVDDRAMNTEAFF
TGCAGCGTCGACGACAGGGCGATGAACACTGAAGCTTTCTTT
>TRBV20-1|TRBJ2-7|.|many
CSAPKRQSYEQYF
TGCAGTGCCCCCAAACGGCAATCCTACGAGCAGTACTTC
>TRBV5-1|TRBJ2-3|TRBD2|many
CASSYGTSESTDTQYF
TGCGCCAGCAGCTATGGGACTAGCGAGAGCACAGATACGCAGTATTTT
>TRBV5-1|TRBJ2-2|.|many
CASSLAGGWNTGELFF
TGCGCCAGCAGCTTGGCCGGAGGTTGGAACACCGGGGAGCTGTTTTTT
>TRBV5-4|TRBJ2-7|TRBD2|.
CASSLGGLAVYEQYF
TGTGCCAGCAGCTTGGGGGGACTAGCGGTCTACGAGCAGTACTTC
>TRBV28|TRBJ2-1|TRBD1|many
CASSRPTGTGNREQFF
TGTGCCAGCAGTCGTCCTACCGGGACAGGTAATCGGGAGCAGTTCTTC
>TRBV6-2/TRBV6-3|TRBJ2-2|.|.
CASSYSTGELIF
TGTGCCAGCAGTTACAGTACCGGGGAGCTGATTTTT
>TRBV11-1|TRBJ2-6|TRBD1|.
CASSLSQGIISGANVLTF
TGTGCCAGCAGCTTATCACAGGGGATCATCTCTGGGGCCAACGTCCTGACTTTC
>TRBV5-1|TRBJ2-7|TRBD2|many
CASSSRPTSGMHISYEQYF
TGCGCCAGCAGCTCGCGACCGACTAGCGGCATGCACATTTCCTACGAGCAGTACTTC
>TRBV3-1|TRBJ2-5|.|many
CASSQQRTNQETQYF
TGTGCCAGCAGCCAACAGCGGACTAACCAAGAGACCCAGTACTTC
>TRBV6-2/TRBV6-3|TRBJ2-5|.|.
CATLQGVRETQYF
TGTGCCACCCTACAGGGAGTCCGAGAGACCCAGTACTTC
>TRBV12-3/TRBV12-4|TRBJ2-1|TRBD2|many
CASSKPGGYNEQFF
TGTGCCAGCAGTAAACCGGGGGGTTACAATGAGCAGTTCTTC
>TRBV4-2|TRBJ2-7|.|many
CASSQEMGEQYF
TGTGCCAGCAGCCAAGAGATGGGCGAGCAGTACTTC
>TRBV5-6|TRBJ2-1|TRBD1|many
CASSGQGFNSYNEQFF
TGTGCCAGCAGCGGACAGGGCTTTAACTCCTACAATGAGCAGTTCTTC
>TRBV6-1|TRBJ2-6|.|many
CASREGTSGANVLTF
TGTGCCAGCAGGGAAGGGACATCTGGGGCCAACGTCCTGACTTTC
>TRBV5-6|TRBJ1-3|.|many
CASSTQGRGNTIYF
TGTGCCAGCAGTACGCAGGGGAGAGGAAACACCATATATTTT
>TRBV5-5|TRBJ1-5|TRBD1|many
CASSLGQGLPNQPQHF
TGTGCCAGCAGCTTGGGACAGGGGTTGCCCAATCAGCCCCAGCATTTT
>TRBV12-3/TRBV12-4|TRBJ2-2|.|many
CASSLLIPGELFF
TGTGCCAGCAGTTTACTTATTCCCGGGGAGCTGTTTTTT
>TRBV10-3|TRBJ2-6|TRBD1|many
CAISPGTGNSGANVLTF
TGTGCCATCAGCCCCGGGACAGGAAACTCTGGGGCCAACGTCCTGACTTTC
>TRBV6-1|TRBJ2-4|.|many
CASIRDPQGYIQYF
TGTGCCAGCATCCGGGATCCTCAGGGGTACATTCAGTACTTC
>TRBV7-2|TRBJ2-7|.|many
CASSRDQSYEQYF
TGTGCCAGCAGCAGGGACCAATCCTACGAGCAGTACTTC
>TRBV24-1|TRBJ1-2|TRBD1|many
CATSGRGQSNYGYTF
TGTGCCACCAGTGGGCGGGGACAGTCAAACTATGGCTACACCTTC
>TRBV5-1|TRBJ2-1|.|many
CASSLKTGPLDSNEQFF
TGCGCCAGCAGCCTTAAGACAGGCCCACTAGATTCCAATGAGCAGTTCTTC
>TRBV4-3|TRBJ2-1|TRBD2|many
CASSLGRVSYNEQFF
TGCGCCAGCAGCCTCGGGAGGGTGTCCTACAATGAGCAGTTCTTC
>TRBV20-1|TRBJ1-1|.|many
CSYREDTEAFF
TGCAGTTACAGGGAGGACACTGAAGCTTTCTTT
>TRBV4-1|TRBJ2-3|.|many
CASSQEVDRPPDTQYF
TGCGCCAGCAGCCAAGAGGTGGACAGACCCCCAGATACGCAGTATTTT
>TRBV29-1|TRBJ2-1|TRBD2|many
CSVWLAGRISYNEQFF
TGCAGCGTTTGGCTAGCGGGGCGGATCTCCTACAATGAGCAGTTCTTC
>TRBV24-1|TRBJ2-2|TRBD1|many
CATSDPGQAVGELFF
TGTGCCACCAGTGATCCCGGACAGGCGGTCGGGGAGCTGTTTTTT
>TRBV5-1|TRBJ2-1|TRBD2|many
CASSLDSGRAGEQFF
TGCGCCAGCAGCTTGGATAGCGGGAGGGCCGGTGAGCAGTTCTTC
>TRBV13|TRBJ2-2|.|many
CASSLGLAITGELFF
TGTGCCAGCAGCTTAGGGCTAGCGATCACCGGGGAGCTGTTTTTT
>TRBV10-3|TRBJ1-1|TRBD1|.
CAIRGTAEAFF
TGTGCCATCAGAGGGACAGCTGAAGCTTTCTTT
>TRBV7-3|TRBJ2-7|TRBD2|many
CASSSTGGRYEQYF
TGTGCCAGCAGCTCCACGGGAGGAAGGTACGAGCAGTACTTC
>TRBV20-1|TRBJ2-7|TRBD2|few
CSAYTSGGPSYEQYF
TGCAGTGCCTACACTAGCGGGGGGCCCTCCTACGAGCAGTACTTC
>TRBV14|TRBJ2-5|TRBD2|many
CASSLSGSTISTQYF
TGTGCCAGCAGCCTTAGCGGGAGTACTATATCGACCCAGTACTTC
>TRBV6-2/TRBV6-3|TRBJ1-2|.|once
CASSPRVTGGYTF
TGTGCCAGCAGCCCCCGCGTGACAGGTGGCTACACCTTC